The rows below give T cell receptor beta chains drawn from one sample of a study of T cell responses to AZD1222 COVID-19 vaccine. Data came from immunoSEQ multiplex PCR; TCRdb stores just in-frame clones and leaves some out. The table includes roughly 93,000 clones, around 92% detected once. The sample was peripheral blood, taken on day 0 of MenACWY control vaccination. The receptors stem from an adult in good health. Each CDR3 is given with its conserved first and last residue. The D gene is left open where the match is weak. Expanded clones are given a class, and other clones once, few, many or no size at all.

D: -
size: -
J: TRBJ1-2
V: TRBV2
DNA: TGTGCCAGGAATCGCTTGCAGCGGGGCTACACCTTC
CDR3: CARNRLQRGYTF

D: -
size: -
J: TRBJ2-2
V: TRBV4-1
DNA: TGCGCCAGTATGAGGGGACCCGACACCGGGGAGCTGTTTTTT
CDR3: CASMRGPDTGELFF

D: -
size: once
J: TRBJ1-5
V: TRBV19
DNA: TGTGCCAGTAGATCACCTTCAGGGGATCTAGATCAGCCCCAGCATTTT
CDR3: CASRSPSGDLDQPQHF

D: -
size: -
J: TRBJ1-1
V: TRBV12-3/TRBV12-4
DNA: TGTGCCAGCAATGGGGGGACTGAAGCTTTCTTT
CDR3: CASNGGTEAFF

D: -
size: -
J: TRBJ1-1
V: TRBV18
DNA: TGTGCCAGCTCACCACCGGATCAGAGGAACACTGAAGCTTTCTTT
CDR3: CASSPPDQRNTEAFF

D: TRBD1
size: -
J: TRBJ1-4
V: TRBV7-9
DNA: TGTGCCAGCAGCTTAGCCTCGGGACAGGAAAAACTGTTTTTT
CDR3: CASSLASGQEKLFF

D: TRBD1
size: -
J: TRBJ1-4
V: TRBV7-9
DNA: TGTGCCAGCAGCCAACAGGGGGCACGCGAAAAACTGTTTTTT
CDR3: CASSQQGAREKLFF

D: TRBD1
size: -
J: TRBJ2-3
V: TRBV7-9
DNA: TGTGCCAGCAGCCGCGACAGACAGGGGCGCACAGATACGCAGTATTTT
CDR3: CASSRDRQGRTDTQYF

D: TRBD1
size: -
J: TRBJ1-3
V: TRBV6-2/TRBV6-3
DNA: TGTGCCAGCAGTTGGACAGGACTTCCCTCTGGAAACACCATATATTTT
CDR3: CASSWTGLPSGNTIYF

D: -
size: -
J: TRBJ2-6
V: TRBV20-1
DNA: TGCAGTGCTATTGACACGACCTACGCCTCTGGGGCCAACGTCCTGACTTTC
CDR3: CSAIDTTYASGANVLTF

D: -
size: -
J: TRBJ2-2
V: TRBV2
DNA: TGTGCCAGCAGTGAGGGGTACAGGACCGGGGAGCTGTTTTTT
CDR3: CASSEGYRTGELFF

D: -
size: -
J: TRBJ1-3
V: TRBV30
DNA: TGTGCCTGGATAAGTTCCGGAATCACCATATATTTT
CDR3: CAWISSGITIYF

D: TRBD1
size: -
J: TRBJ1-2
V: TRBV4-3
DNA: TGCGCCAGCAGCCCAGGACAGGGCCTTGGCTACACCTTC
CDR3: CASSPGQGLGYTF

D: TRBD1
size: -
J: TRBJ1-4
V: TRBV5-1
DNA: TGCGCCAGCAGCTTCTCCGGGACAGGTCGGGAAAAACTGTTTTTT
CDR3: CASSFSGTGREKLFF

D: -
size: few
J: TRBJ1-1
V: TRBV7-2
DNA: TGTGCCAGCAGCTTAGGAGTGGGGAGGGCTACTGAAGCTTTCTTT
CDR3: CASSLGVGRATEAFF

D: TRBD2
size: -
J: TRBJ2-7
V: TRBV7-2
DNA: TGTGCCAGCAGCTTATTGGGACTAGCGGGGGGCGGAGACGAGCAGTACTTC
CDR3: CASSLLGLAGGGDEQYF

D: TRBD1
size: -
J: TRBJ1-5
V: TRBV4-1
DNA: TGCGCCAGCAGCCAAGGAGTAACAGGGGGGAGTAGACAGCCCCAGCATTTT
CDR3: CASSQGVTGGSRQPQHF

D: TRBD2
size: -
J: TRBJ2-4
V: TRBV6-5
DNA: TGTGCCAGCACTCGCGGGGGGGCGGAGCAAAACATTCAGTACTTC
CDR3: CASTRGGAEQNIQYF

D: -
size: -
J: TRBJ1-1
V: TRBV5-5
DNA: TGTGCCAGCAGCTTGGGATATCGCACTGAAGCTTTCTTT
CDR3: CASSLGYRTEAFF

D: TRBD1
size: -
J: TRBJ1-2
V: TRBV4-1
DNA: TGCGCCAGCAGCCAAGAGGACAGGGGGTTCTATGGCTACACCTTC
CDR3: CASSQEDRGFYGYTF

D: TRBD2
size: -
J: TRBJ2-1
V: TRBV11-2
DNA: TGTGCCACCCTACTCGGGGGGGCCGGCAATGAGCAGTTCTTC
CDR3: CATLLGGAGNEQFF

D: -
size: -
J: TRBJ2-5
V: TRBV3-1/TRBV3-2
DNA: TGTGCCAGCAGCCAAGAGAAGGAGACCCAGTACTTC
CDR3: CASSQEKETQYF